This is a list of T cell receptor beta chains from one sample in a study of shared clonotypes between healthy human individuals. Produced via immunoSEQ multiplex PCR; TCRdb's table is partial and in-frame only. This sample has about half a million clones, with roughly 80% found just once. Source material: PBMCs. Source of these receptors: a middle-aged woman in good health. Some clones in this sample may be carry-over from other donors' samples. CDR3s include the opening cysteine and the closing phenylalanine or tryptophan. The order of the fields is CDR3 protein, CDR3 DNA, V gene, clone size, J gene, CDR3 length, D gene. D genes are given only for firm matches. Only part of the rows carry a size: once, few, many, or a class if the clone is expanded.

CASSETVSVADTQYF | TGTGCCAGCAGTGAGACAGTCTCGGTAGCAGATACGCAGTATTTT | TRBV5-4 | . | TRBJ2-3 | 15 | .
CASSMRDESEAFF | TGTGCCAGCAGTATGCGCGACGAATCTGAAGCTTTCTTT | TRBV28 | . | TRBJ1-1 | 13 | .
CASKRVGARTEAFF | TGTGCCAGCAAGAGGGTAGGGGCGAGGACTGAAGCTTTCTTT | TRBV27 | . | TRBJ1-1 | 14 | .
CASSIAGGPWETQYF | TGTGCCAGCAGTATAGCGGGAGGGCCTTGGGAGACCCAGTACTTC | TRBV5-5 | . | TRBJ2-5 | 15 | TRBD2
CASSRSWDRVNTEAFF | TGTGCCAGCAGTCGCTCTTGGGACAGGGTGAACACTGAAGCTTTCTTT | TRBV28 | . | TRBJ1-1 | 16 | TRBD1
CATSRDRWAANTGELFF | TGTGCCACCAGCAGAGACAGATGGGCCGCGAACACCGGGGAGCTGTTTTTT | TRBV15 | . | TRBJ2-2 | 17 | .
CASSYSWQGEKLFF | TGTGCCAGCAGTTACTCTTGGCAGGGTGAAAAACTGTTTTTT | TRBV6-6 | . | TRBJ1-4 | 14 | .
CASSRPGPESGYTF | TGTGCCAGCAGCCGTCCGGGACCCGAGTCTGGCTACACCTTC | TRBV7-2 | . | TRBJ1-2 | 14 | .
CASRIASEQYF | TGTGCCAGCCGCATAGCGAGCGAGCAGTACTTC | TRBV2 | . | TRBJ2-7 | 11 | .
CAWSVGLAGEQFF | TGTGCCTGGAGTGTAGGACTAGCCGGGGAGCAGTTCTTC | TRBV30 | . | TRBJ2-1 | 13 | TRBD2
CASSQSGQGFPYEQYF | TGCGCCAGCAGTCAATCGGGACAGGGGTTCCCCTACGAGCAGTACTTC | TRBV23-1 | . | TRBJ2-7 | 16 | TRBD1
CASSLRQGIETQYF | TGTGCCAGCAGTTTACGACAGGGGATTGAGACCCAGTACTTC | TRBV28 | few | TRBJ2-5 | 14 | TRBD1
CASSEVGAQKLFF | TGCGCCAGCAGCGAGGTTGGGGCTCAAAAACTGTTTTTT | TRBV5-1 | many | TRBJ1-4 | 13 | .
CSADRSYEQYF | TGCAGTGCAGACAGGTCCTACGAGCAGTACTTC | TRBV20-1 | . | TRBJ2-7 | 11 | .
CASSSDSYGYTF | TGTGCCAGCAGCTCAGACTCCTATGGCTACACCTTC | TRBV5-4 | . | TRBJ1-2 | 12 | .
CASSVAGAYEQYF | TGTGCCAGCAGTGTTGCGGGGGCCTACGAGCAGTACTTC | TRBV6-6 | . | TRBJ2-7 | 13 | TRBD2
CSVENGAYGYTF | TGCAGCGTTGAAAATGGAGCCTATGGCTACACCTTC | TRBV29-1 | . | TRBJ1-2 | 12 | .
CAWSGTYEQYF | TGTGCCTGGAGCGGGACTTACGAGCAGTACTTC | TRBV30 | few | TRBJ2-7 | 11 | .
CASSIGSLSGDTQYF | TGTGCCAGTAGTATAGGGAGCCTAAGCGGGGATACGCAGTATTTT | TRBV19 | . | TRBJ2-3 | 15 | .
CARQLGRLKYEQYF | TGTGCCAGACAATTGGGGCGGCTTAAGTACGAGCAGTACTTC | TRBV21-1 | . | TRBJ2-7 | 14 | .
CASSIGQNTEAFF | TGTGCCAGCAGCATAGGACAGAACACTGAAGCTTTCTTT | TRBV7-6 | few | TRBJ1-1 | 13 | .
CASSSSLRTGPQNTEAFF | TGTGCCAGCAGTTCCTCCTTACGGACAGGGCCTCAGAACACTGAAGCTTTCTTT | TRBV27 | . | TRBJ1-1 | 18 | TRBD1
CASSLANRELYEQYF | TGTGCCAGCAGCTTAGCAAACAGGGAACTCTACGAGCAGTACTTC | TRBV7-9 | . | TRBJ2-7 | 15 | .
CASSLGSWGAGQPQHF | TGTGCCAGCAGTTTAGGGTCCTGGGGGGCAGGCCAGCCCCAGCATTTT | TRBV28 | . | TRBJ1-5 | 16 | .
CASSLDRANEKLFF | TGTGCCAGCAGCCTGGACAGGGCCAATGAAAAACTGTTTTTT | TRBV7-2 | once | TRBJ1-4 | 14 | TRBD1
CASSFPRGGVGTQYF | TGTGCCAGCAGCTTCCCGAGAGGGGGCGTCGGGACCCAGTACTTC | TRBV7-2 | . | TRBJ2-5 | 15 | TRBD1
CASSRAGSETQYF | TGCGCCAGCAGCAGGGCAGGCTCAGAGACCCAGTACTTC | TRBV5-1 | . | TRBJ2-5 | 13 | .
CAGSYSFWGHYVQYF | TGTGCCGGCAGTTACTCGTTTTGGGGGCACTACGTGCAGTACTTC | TRBV6-5 | . | TRBJ2-7 | 15 | .
CASRTSGGTDTQYF | TGTGCCAGCAGAACTAGCGGAGGTACAGATACGCAGTATTTT | TRBV6-6 | once | TRBJ2-3 | 14 | TRBD2
CASSTRQGQNTEAFF | TGTGCCAGCAGCACCCGACAGGGGCAGAACACTGAAGCTTTCTTT | TRBV11-2 | . | TRBJ1-1 | 15 | TRBD1
CASSKVSGSHGHTF | TGTGCCAGCAGCAAAGTATCTGGTTCCCACGGCCACACATTC | TRBV4-2 | . | TRBJ1-2 | 14 | .
CATSRAGTSGGNEQFF | TGTGCCACCAGCAGAGCCGGGACTAGCGGTGGGAATGAGCAGTTCTTC | TRBV15 | . | TRBJ2-1 | 16 | TRBD2